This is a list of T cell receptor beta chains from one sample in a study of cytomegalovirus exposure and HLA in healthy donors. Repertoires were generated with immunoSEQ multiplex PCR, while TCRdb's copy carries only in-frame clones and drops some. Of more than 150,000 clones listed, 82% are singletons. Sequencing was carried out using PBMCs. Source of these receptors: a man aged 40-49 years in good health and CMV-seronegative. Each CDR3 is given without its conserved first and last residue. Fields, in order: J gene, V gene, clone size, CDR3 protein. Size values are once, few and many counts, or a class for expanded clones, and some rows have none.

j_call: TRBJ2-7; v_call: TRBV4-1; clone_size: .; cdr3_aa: ASSQILAGGYEQY
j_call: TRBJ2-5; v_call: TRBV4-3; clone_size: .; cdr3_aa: ASSQSRDRRETQY
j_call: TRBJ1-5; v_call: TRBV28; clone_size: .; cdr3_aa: ASSVPGQGNQPQH
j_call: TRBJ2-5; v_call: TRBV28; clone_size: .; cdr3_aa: ASSLTGIQETQY
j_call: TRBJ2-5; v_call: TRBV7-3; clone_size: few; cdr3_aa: ASSKGLAGTGQETQY
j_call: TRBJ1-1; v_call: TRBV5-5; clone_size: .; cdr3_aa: ASSQTGGLGTEAF
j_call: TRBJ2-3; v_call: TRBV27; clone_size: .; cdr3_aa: ASLKRGTDTQY
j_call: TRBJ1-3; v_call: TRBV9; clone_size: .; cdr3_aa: ASSVRQGVGVGSGNTIY
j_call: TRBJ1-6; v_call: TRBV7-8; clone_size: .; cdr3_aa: ASSLERTVNSPLH
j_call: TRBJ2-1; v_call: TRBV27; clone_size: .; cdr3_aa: ASSLSLETTSKQF
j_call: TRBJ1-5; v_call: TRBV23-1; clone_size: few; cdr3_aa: ASSQDEGAINQPQH
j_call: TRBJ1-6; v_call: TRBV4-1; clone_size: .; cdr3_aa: ASSQEGTGFNSPLH
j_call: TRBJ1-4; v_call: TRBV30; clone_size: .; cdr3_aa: AWGAGINEKLF
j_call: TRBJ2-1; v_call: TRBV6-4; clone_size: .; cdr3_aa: ASSSVAGRSYNEQF
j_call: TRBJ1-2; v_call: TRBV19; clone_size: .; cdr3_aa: ASSSRTGGA
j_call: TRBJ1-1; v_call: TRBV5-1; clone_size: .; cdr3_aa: ASSLGGGQGATEAF
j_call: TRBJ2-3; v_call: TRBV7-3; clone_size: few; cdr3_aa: ASSFSAGGQGQY
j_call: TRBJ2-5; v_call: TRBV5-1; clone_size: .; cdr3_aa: ASSLNRVRRERGQETQY
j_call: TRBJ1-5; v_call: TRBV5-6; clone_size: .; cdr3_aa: ASSIFDRGVQPQH
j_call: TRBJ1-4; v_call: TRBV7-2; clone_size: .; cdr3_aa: ASSFDGGSNEKLF
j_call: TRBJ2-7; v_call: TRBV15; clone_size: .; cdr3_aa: ATSFASGAFEQY
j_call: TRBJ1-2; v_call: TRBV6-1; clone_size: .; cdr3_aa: ASSDHYGKGYT
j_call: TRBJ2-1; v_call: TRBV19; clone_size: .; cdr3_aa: ASSIITGAYNEQF
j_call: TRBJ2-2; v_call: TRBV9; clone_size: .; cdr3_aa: ASSVGILVDGELF
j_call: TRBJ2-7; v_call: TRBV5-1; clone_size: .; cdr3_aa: ASSPSLWGGGYEQY
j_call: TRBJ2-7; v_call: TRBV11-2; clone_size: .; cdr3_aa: ASSLPGTRSSF
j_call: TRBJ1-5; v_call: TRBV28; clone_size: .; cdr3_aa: ASSSPRGQRDRESQH
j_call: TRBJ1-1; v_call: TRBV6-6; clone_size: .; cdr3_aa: ASREPGLGTEAF
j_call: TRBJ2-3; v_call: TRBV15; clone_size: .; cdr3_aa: ATSSRTDTQY
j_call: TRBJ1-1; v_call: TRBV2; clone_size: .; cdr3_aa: ASSGRDRVEEAF
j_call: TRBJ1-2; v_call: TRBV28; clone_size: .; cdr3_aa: ASRSTGIGYGYT
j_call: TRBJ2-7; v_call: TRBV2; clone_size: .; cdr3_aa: ASSAGTGTYEQY
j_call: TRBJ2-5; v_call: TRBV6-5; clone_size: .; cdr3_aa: ASSYSGGSAETQY
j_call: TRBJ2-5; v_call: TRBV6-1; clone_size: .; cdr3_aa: ASSDNSGGAWETQY
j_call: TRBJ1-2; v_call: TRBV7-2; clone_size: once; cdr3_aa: ASSLSLLGYT
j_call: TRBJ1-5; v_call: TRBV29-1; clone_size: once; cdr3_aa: SVAGGRYQPQH
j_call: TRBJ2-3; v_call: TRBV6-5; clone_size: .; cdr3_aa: ASSYAYSSTDTQY
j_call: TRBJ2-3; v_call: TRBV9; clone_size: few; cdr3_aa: ASSVTSGRPDTQY
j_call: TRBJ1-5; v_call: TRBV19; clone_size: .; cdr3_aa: ASTRDRGSNQPQH
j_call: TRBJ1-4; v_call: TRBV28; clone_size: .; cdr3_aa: ASSSDGNEKLF
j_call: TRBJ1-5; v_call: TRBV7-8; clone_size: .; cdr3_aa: ASSRDSNQPQH
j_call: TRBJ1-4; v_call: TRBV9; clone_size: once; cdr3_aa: ASSVGSLNEKLF
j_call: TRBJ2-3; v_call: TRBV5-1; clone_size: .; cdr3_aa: ASSLGGTGATDTQY